This passage covers 10 T cell receptor beta chains from one sample sequenced in a study of blood T cell repertoires in COVID-19. The repertoire was sequenced with immunoSEQ multiplex PCR; TCRdb's copy has only in-frame clones and lacks some. The sample has some 300,000 clones, approximately 88% seen once; the top ten hold 6.9%. Material for sequencing was peripheral blood. These receptors were obtained from a woman in her thirties who had recovered from COVID-19.

V gene TRBV7-2 combines with J gene TRBJ2-3; 9 nucleotides agree with TRBD2. The germline V gene encodes CDR1 SGHTA and CDR2 FQGNSA. The V gene end was trimmed by 1 base and the J gene end by 4 bases; junction bases not matched to a gene: 3. This CDR3 comprises 15 residues. The CDR3 protein is CASSLGGGAADTQYF. CDR3 coding DNA: TGTGCCAGCAGCTTAGGCGGGGGGGCCGCAGATACGCAGTATTTT.

V usage is TRBV28 and J usage is TRBJ1-2; TRBD1 aligns across 7 bases. Germline V gene sequence: CDR1 MDHEN, CDR2 SYDVKM. After removal of 8 bases from V and 4 bases from J, the junction contained 10 bases not matched to a gene. This CDR3 has 14 amino acids. This chain's CDR3 is CASRVGGAGYGYTF. The CDR3, as DNA: TGTGCCAGCCGAGTAGGGGGCGCGGGCTATGGCTACACCTTC.

The CDR3 protein is CASSFLGSYMNTEAFF. The CDR3 bases are TGTGCCAGCAGTTTCCTAGGCAGCTACATGAACACTGAAGCTTTCTTT. The chain couples TRBV28 to TRBJ1-1; D gene uncertain. V lost 3 bases and J lost 0, with 14 bases in between. The CDR3 covers 16 residues. From germline, CDR1 is MDHEN and CDR2 SYDVKM.

The chain uses TRBV6-6 and TRBJ2-7; possibly TRBD2 for D (5 bases). V was trimmed by 8 bases and J by 2 bases, leaving 13 bases between them. This CDR3 has 13 amino acids. Germline V gene sequence: CDR1 MNHNY, CDR2 SVGAGI (reference sequence). CDR3 loop: CASSEGGTYEQYF. CDR3 coding DNA: TGTGCCAGCTCAGAGGGTGGTACCTACGAGCAGTACTTC.

The V gene is TRBV6-5, the J gene TRBJ1-6, with a tentative D call TRBD1 (5 bases). The CDR3 is 14 residues long. The V gene's germline CDR1 is MNHEY and CDR2 SVGAGI. Trimming took 6 bases from V and 7 from J, leaving 13 bases between them. Here the CDR3 reads CASRLDSSNSPLHF. The CDR3 DNA reads TGTGCCAGCAGACTTGACAGTAGCAATTCACCCCTCCACTTT.

The chain employs TRBV5-1 and TRBJ2-3; 7 bases fit TRBD2. The CDR3 contains 13 residues. CDR1 SGHRS and CDR2 YFSETQ come from the germline V gene. Unmatched junction bases numbered 4, after V lost 5 bases and J lost 4 bases. CDR3 residues: CASSGGVADTQYF. As DNA, the CDR3 is TGCGCCAGCAGTGGGGGGGTGGCAGATACGCAGTATTTT.

This chain joins TRBV4-1 and TRBJ2-5, with D perhaps matching TRBD1 (6 bases). V was clipped by 0 bases and J by 5 bases, with 10 bases between them. Germline CDR1 reads MGHRA; CDR2 reads YSYEKL. The CDR3 sequence is 14 residues long. The CDR3 spells CASSQDNRAETQYF. Written as DNA, the CDR3 is TGCGCCAGCAGCCAAGATAACAGGGCTGAGACCCAGTACTTC.

This rearrangement joins TRBV7-8 to TRBJ2-2; 7 bases map to TRBD2. The germline gives CDR1 SGHVS, CDR2 FQNEAQ. The CDR3 loop spans 19 amino acids. V lost 3 bases, J lost 0 bases, and 13 bases stayed unmatched. Written as DNA, the CDR3 is TGTGCCAGCAGCTTCCCATTCTACCCCCGGGGGGCGAACACCGGGGAGCTGTTTTTT. Translation: CASSFPFYPRGANTGELFF.

This sequence joins TRBV12-5 and TRBJ2-3; weak D call: TRBD1 (6 bases). Trimming took off 3 bases at V and 3 bases at J, with 13 bases between the two ends. The CDR3 totals 15 residues. Germline loops: CDR1 LGHNT, CDR2 FRNRAP. Here the CDR3 reads CASGLGDMETDTQYF. CDR3 in DNA: TGTGCTAGTGGTTTAGGGGACATGGAGACAGATACGCAGTATTTT.

This clone was recorded once. V usage is TRBV6-2 or TRBV6-3 and J usage is TRBJ2-6, with D unresolved. The V and J ends lost 2 bases and 5 bases respectively, with 10 bases between them. In germline, CDR1 is MNHEY, CDR2 SVGEGT. The CDR3 consists of 15 residues. The CDR3 region has the DNA TGTGCCAGCAGTTACGTGAGCGTTAGGGCCAACGTCCTGACTTTC. It codes for CASSYVSVRANVLTF.